This is a list of T cell receptor beta chains from one sample in a study of human T cells and chemical hapten exposure. TCRdb redid the calling of the RACE reads with MiXCR, one entry per CDR3 protein. The sample yields 200,000 to 300,000 distinct CDR3 sequences, about 8.6% seen once. The source was whole blood, collected in connection with sensitization to the hapten diphenylcyclopropenone (DPC). The receptors here all came from a woman between 35 and 50 years old with alopecia areata. Some clones in this sample may be carry-over from other donors' samples. CDR3s include the opening cysteine and the closing phenylalanine or tryptophan. Each record gives: J gene, clone size, V gene, D gene, CDR3 DNA, CDR3 protein. D genes are given only for firm matches. Size values are once, few and many counts, or a class for expanded clones, and some rows have none.

TRBJ2-7	-	TRBV6-5	TRBD1	TGTGCCAGCAGATGGGACAGGGCAACCTACGAGCAGTACTTC	CASRWDRATYEQYF
TRBJ2-3	-	TRBV12-3/TRBV12-4	-	TGTGCCAGCAGTTTAGGTCTAGCGCAACCCACAGATACGCAGTATTTT	CASSLGLAQPTDTQYF
TRBJ2-1	many	TRBV6-5	-	TGTGCCAGCAGAAAAGGGGAAGTCCCCTACAATGAGCAGTTCTTC	CASRKGEVPYNEQFF
TRBJ2-3	-	TRBV29-1	TRBD2	TGCAGCGTTGCCGGGACTAGCGGGAGGGCCAGCACAGATACGCAGTATTTT	CSVAGTSGRASTDTQYF
TRBJ1-5	few	TRBV7-9	TRBD1	TGTGCCAGCAGCTTGGCCTACAGGGGGAGCAATCAGCCCCAGCATTTT	CASSLAYRGSNQPQHF
TRBJ2-5	-	TRBV4-3	TRBD1	TGCGCCAGCAGCCAAAAGACTTTCGGACAGGGTCATGGAGAGACCCAGTACTTC	CASSQKTFGQGHGETQYF
TRBJ1-2	few	TRBV28	-	TGTGCCAGCAGTTTGGTGTACACCCACAAAGGCTACGGCTACACCTTC	CASSLVYTHKGYGYTF
TRBJ1-1	many	TRBV7-9	-	TGTGCCAGCAGCCTCGAGCCGAACACTGAAGCTTTCTTT	CASSLEPNTEAFF
TRBJ2-7	few	TRBV6-2/TRBV6-3	-	TGTGCCAGCAGTCTACTAGGGTCCTCCTACGAGCAGTACTTC	CASSLLGSSYEQYF
TRBJ2-2	many	TRBV2	-	TGTGCCAGCAGGCGTTCAGGGGCAAACACCGGGGAGCTGTTTTTT	CASRRSGANTGELFF
TRBJ2-7	many	TRBV27	-	TGTGCCAGCGGGGGGCATAGCGACTCCTACGAGCAGTACTTC	CASGGHSDSYEQYF
TRBJ2-7	-	TRBV7-2	TRBD1	TGTGCCAGCAGCTTCGAACCGGGACAGGGATATTACGAGCAGTACTTC	CASSFEPGQGYYEQYF
TRBJ1-1	-	TRBV27	TRBD1	TGTGCCAGCAGTTTAGGGAGGGGGCTTGGGACTGAAGCTTTCTTT	CASSLGRGLGTEAFF
TRBJ2-3	-	TRBV5-1	TRBD2	TGCGCCAGCAGCTTGGTAGGGGAGGGAAGCACAGATACGCAGTATTTT	CASSLVGEGSTDTQYF
TRBJ1-6	few	TRBV27	TRBD1	TGTGCCAGCAGTTTCCAGGGGGCGTGGTATAATTCACCCCTCCACTTT	CASSFQGAWYNSPLHF
TRBJ2-5	few	TRBV18	-	TGTGCCAGCTCACCACCACCCCCAGAGACCCAGTACTTC	CASSPPPPETQYF
TRBJ2-1	-	TRBV7-9	-	TGTGCCAGCAGCTTTTCTCTGGGACCGACCTACAATGAGCAGTTCTTC	CASSFSLGPTYNEQFF
TRBJ2-1	-	TRBV4-3	TRBD1	TGCGCCAGCAGCCAAGATATAATGGCAGGACAGGGGGCGGACAATGAGCAGTTCTTC	CASSQDIMAGQGADNEQFF
TRBJ2-1	many	TRBV10-3	-	TGTGCCATCACACTCGGCAATGAGCAGTTCTTC	CAITLGNEQFF
TRBJ2-3	-	TRBV12-3/TRBV12-4	-	TGTGCCAGCAGTGTCTTAGTAAGCACAGATACGCAGTATTTT	CASSVLVSTDTQYF
TRBJ1-3	-	TRBV10-3	-	TGTGCCATCAGTGCGCAACAAGGGAACACCTTATATTTT	CAISAQQGNTLYF
TRBJ2-3	-	TRBV30	-	TGTGCCTGGAGTGTTGTGGGAGCAGATACGCAGTATTTT	CAWSVVGADTQYF
TRBJ2-5	many	TRBV27	TRBD2	TGTGCCAGCAGTTTAGCACGGACTAGCGGGAGAGAGACCCAGTACTTC	CASSLARTSGRETQYF
TRBJ1-3	many	TRBV7-2	-	TGTGCCAGCAGCGCGGGACAAACTCGCTCTGGAAACACCATATATTTT	CASSAGQTRSGNTIYF
TRBJ2-6	few	TRBV6-5	-	TGTGCCAGTTACAGGGCGTCTGGGGCCAACGTCCTGACTTTC	CASYRASGANVLTF
TRBJ2-7	-	TRBV28	TRBD1	TGTGCCAGTGAGACAGGGGCTAGCTCCTACGAGCAGTACTTC	CASETGASSYEQYF
TRBJ2-3	many	TRBV12-3/TRBV12-4	TRBD2	TGTGCCAGCAGTTTAGGTAGCGGGAGGATGGATACGCAGTATTTT	CASSLGSGRMDTQYF
TRBJ2-3	-	TRBV27	TRBD2	TGTGCCAGCAGTTTAAGAGCGGGAGTACGGATCACAGATACGCAGTATTTT	CASSLRAGVRITDTQYF
TRBJ2-5	-	TRBV24-1	TRBD1	TGTGCCACCAGTGAGCCGACAGGGATGGACGAGACCCAGTACTTC	CATSEPTGMDETQYF
TRBJ2-5	-	TRBV6-2/TRBV6-3	-	TGTGCCAGCAGCCCAGGGGTAGGCGACCAGTACTTC	CASSPGVGDQYF
TRBJ1-6	-	TRBV20-1	-	TGCAGTGCGGGGACACCCGAAAGCTCCTATAATTCACCCCTCCACTTT	CSAGTPESSYNSPLHF
TRBJ2-7	few	TRBV6-1	-	TGTGCCAGCGGTGAGGTCCTTGATAACGAGCAGTACTTC	CASGEVLDNEQYF
TRBJ2-5	few	TRBV7-2	TRBD2	TGTGCCAGCAGCTCACTAGCGGTCCAAGAGACCCAGTACTTC	CASSSLAVQETQYF
TRBJ2-7	few	TRBV28	-	TGTGCCAGCAGTTTCGACAGGTCCATCTCTCACGAGCAGTACTTC	CASSFDRSISHEQYF
TRBJ2-1	-	TRBV20-1	-	TGCAGTGCTAGACGGGACCAGGGGGAGCAGTTCTTC	CSARRDQGEQFF
TRBJ2-7	-	TRBV28	-	TGTGCCAGCTCGGGAGTGTCCTACGAGCAGTACTTC	CASSGVSYEQYF
TRBJ1-4	few	TRBV7-2	-	TGTGCCAGCAGCTTAGCCACAGGGTTCACTAATGAAAAACTGTTTTTT	CASSLATGFTNEKLFF
TRBJ1-2	many	TRBV7-8	TRBD1	TGTGCCAGCAGCAACGACAGGGTCTCTGGCTACACCTTC	CASSNDRVSGYTF
TRBJ2-1	-	TRBV19	TRBD2	TGTGCCAGTAGTATAAGGCTAGCGGCCCACAATGAGCAGTTCTTC	CASSIRLAAHNEQFF
TRBJ2-7	-	TRBV4-2	TRBD1	TGTGCCAGCAGCCAAGAGCTTACAGGGGGCAGGGACTACGAGCAGTACTTC	CASSQELTGGRDYEQYF
TRBJ1-6	-	TRBV6-5	-	TGTGCCAGCTGTATCGGTTATAATTCACCCCTCCACTTT	CASCIGYNSPLHF
TRBJ1-6	few	TRBV12-3/TRBV12-4	-	TGTGCCAGCAGTTTAGGACAGTATAATTCACCCCTCCACTTT	CASSLGQYNSPLHF